The 3 T cell receptor beta chains below all came from one sample that was sequenced in a study of human thymus T cells. Resected material from corrective heart surgery provided the thymus tissue analysed. The method was immunoSEQ multiplex PCR; TCRdb's version includes in-frame clones alone and lacks a portion of them. This table holds about 130,000 clones, just under 95% found once. Specimen: thymus tissue. The receptors derive from a boy younger than two with a congenital heart defect but otherwise immunologically healthy.

The chain has TRBV6-1 and TRBJ2-7, with 8 bases identical to TRBD1. CDR1 and CDR2 (germline): MNHNS, SASEGT. V dropped 3 bases and J dropped 3; count of bases not matched to a gene: 16. The CDR3 consists of 18 residues. The CDR3 DNA is TGTGCCAGCAGTGACGGACCGTCAGGGGGCCTATTTGGCTACGAGCAGTACTTC. Its translation is CASSDGPSGGLFGYEQYF.

This clone has just one count. The chain links TRBV4-1 to TRBJ1-2; TRBD1 matches 9 bases. Per the germline V gene, CDR1 is MGHRA and CDR2 is YSYEKL. V shed 4 bases, J shed 4 bases, and the junction held 4 bases outside the gene matches. The CDR3 is 14 residues long. The CDR3 spells CASSPYRGLYGYTF. The CDR3 DNA reads TGCGCCAGCAGCCCCTACAGGGGGCTCTATGGCTACACCTTC.

The CDR3 protein is CASRPNTCCGYTF. Here the CDR3 DNA reads TGTGCCAGCAGACCCAACACGTGTTGCGGCTACACCTTC. The chain combines TRBV6-5 with TRBJ1-2; D gene ambiguous. Between the trimmed V and J ends, which lost 6 bases and 8 bases, there was a span of 16 bases. Per the germline V gene, CDR1 is MNHEY and CDR2 is SVGAGI. The CDR3 runs to 13 residues.